Presented here are 32 T cell receptor beta chains from one specimen sequenced in a study of T-cell reconstitution after alpha-beta-depleted transplantation in children. Unique molecular identifiers were incorporated during preparation of the TCRbeta library. MiXCR, run by TCRdb on the PCR reads, gives a single entry per CDR3 protein. The data hold 480,000 or so distinct CDR3 sequences, with approximately 10% observed a single time. The sequences come from PBMCs, collected before TCRalphabeta/CD19-depleted stem cell transplant. The receptors shown here come from a child younger than 10 with inherited bone marrow failure, due to receive a stem cell transplant.

This clonotype was detected ten times or more. In DNA, the CDR3 is TGTGCCAGCAGTATATCTGAGACCCAGTACTTC. Translation gives CASSISETQYF. The chain carries TRBV25-1 and TRBJ2-5; D is uncertain. Germline loops: CDR1 MGHDK, CDR2 SYGVNS. V shed 5 bases and J shed 5 bases, with 6 bases lying between them. This CDR3 spans 11 amino acids.

This clonotype showed up just a few times. The chain links TRBV9 to TRBJ1-1; possibly TRBD1 for D (6 bases). Germline V lookup: CDR1 SGDLS, CDR2 YYNGEE. The CDR3 contains 18 residues. Deletions cut 0 bases from V and 3 bases from J, with 21 bases between. The CDR3 sequence: CASSVVRHLGGLDTEAFF. In DNA, the CDR3 is TGTGCCAGCAGCGTAGTTCGTCACCTCGGGGGCTTGGACACTGAAGCTTTCTTT.

This clonotype occurred a few times. It may be a read error: a sequence one base away is much more abundant. J is TRBJ2-7 and V is TRBV6-1; 11 nucleotides agree with TRBD2. Trimming cost V 6 bases and J 3 bases; bases outside gene matches: 4. Per germline, CDR1 MNHNS and CDR2 SASEGT. This CDR3 contains 14 residues. The CDR3 reads CASSPTSGDYEQYF. CDR3 nucleotide sequence: TGTGCCAGCAGCCCGACTAGCGGGGACTACGAGCAGTACTTC.

This clonotype was observed at least ten times. The chain combines TRBV27 with TRBJ1-1, with D uncertain. The CDR3 has 14 residues. V lost 6 bases to trimming and J lost 0 bases, with 11 bases between them. Germline CDR1 reads MNHEY; CDR2 reads SMNVEV (reference sequence). CDR3 bases: TGTGCCAGCAGGGATGGTTGGTTGAACACTGAAGCTTTCTTT. Its protein product is CASRDGWLNTEAFF.

This clonotype was seen many times. This chain connects TRBV7-2 to TRBJ2-4; D call uncertain. The J call is uncertain, as TRBJ2-5 better fits the DNA end. Germline V lookup: CDR1 SGHTA, CDR2 FQGNSA. The CDR3 length is 13 residues. CDR3 loop: CASSLGASKTQYF. The CDR3 DNA is TGTGCCAGCAGCTTAGGGGCTTCTAAGACCCAGTACTTC.

Note on this clonotype: Being one base from a much bigger clone, this may be a read error. The rearrangement uses TRBV2 and TRBJ2-6; TRBD2 matches 7 bases. Germline V CDR1 and CDR2: SNHLY, FYNNEI. V lost 8 bases and J lost 2; bases outside the gene matches: 15. This CDR3 contains 18 residues. This CDR3 reads CASSYPLAAFPGANVLTF. For the CDR3, the DNA is TGTGCCAGCTCCTACCCGCTAGCGGCTTTCCCTGGGGCCAACGTCCTGACTTTC.

The table lists this clonotype with many counts. This rearrangement joins TRBV27 to TRBJ2-7, with D unresolved. Germline CDR1 and CDR2: MNHEY and SMNVEV (reference sequence). This CDR3 has 13 residues. The V gene lost 7 bases and the J gene lost 7 bases, with 17 bases spanning the gap. CDR3 region: CASTGIGLGEQYF. The CDR3, as DNA: TGTGCCAGCACTGGAATAGGTCTTGGGGAGCAGTACTTC.

This clonotype was seen repeatedly, ten times or more. The rearrangement joins TRBV18 to TRBJ2-1, with D unresolved. This CDR3 contains 16 residues. Germline CDR1 reads KGHSH; CDR2 reads LQKENI. The V end was cut by 0 bases, the J end by 0 bases, with 9 bases between. The CDR3 reads CASSPPGWNSYNEQFF. Written as DNA, the CDR3 is TGTGCCAGCTCACCACCGGGCTGGAACTCCTACAATGAGCAGTTCTTC.

This clonotype was counted at least ten times. The chain is built from TRBV12-3 or TRBV12-4 and TRBJ1-2, with D unresolved. This CDR3 is built from 18 residues. V lost 1 base to trimming and J lost 5 bases, with 23 bases between them. CDR3 protein: CASSLGAVVSSSIYGYTF. Here the CDR3 DNA reads TGTGCCAGCAGTTTAGGCGCGGTCGTGAGCAGCTCTATATATGGCTACACCTTC.

As regards this clonotype: Because it lacks the conserved phenylalanine or tryptophan at the end, this CDR3 is likely a read error. The chain uses TRBV7-2 and TRBJ2-1; D is ambiguous. This CDR3 has 13 residues. Germline V gene lookup returns CDR1 SGHTA and CDR2 FQGNSA. The CDR3: CPSSLGSYNEQFS. In DNA, the CDR3 is TGTCCCAGCAGCTTAGGCTCCTACAATGAGCAGTTCTCC.

This clonotype was observed at least ten times. The chain is built from TRBV6-5 and TRBJ2-1; 8 bases agree with TRBD1. In germline, CDR1 is MNHEY, CDR2 SVGAGI. The length of the CDR3 is 14 residues. V was clipped by 4 bases and J by 6 bases; unmatched bases: 5. CDR3 sequence: CASSSRTGLNEQFF. The CDR3 region has the DNA TGTGCCAGCAGTTCCCGGACAGGGCTCAATGAGCAGTTCTTC.

This clonotype was picked up many times. The rearrangement links TRBV7-2 to TRBJ1-3, with D unresolved. From germline, CDR1 is SGHTA and CDR2 FQGNSA. The V gene lost 2 bases and the J gene lost 5 bases, with 13 bases spanning the gap. The CDR3 consists of 15 residues. Here the CDR3 DNA reads TGTGCCAGCAGCTTAAGGCAGGTTGGACGAAACACCATATATTTT. It specifies CASSLRQVGRNTIYF.

This clonotype was recorded at least ten times. This rearrangement joins TRBV5-1 to TRBJ2-5, with D hard to call. Trimming cost V 2 bases and J 1 base, with 6 bases left between them. Germline CDR1 SGHRS, CDR2 YFSETQ. The CDR3 runs 13 residues. CDR3: CASSFSPQETQYF. The DNA of the CDR3 is TGCGCCAGCAGCTTCTCACCCCAAGAGACCCAGTACTTC.

This clonotype was picked up a small number of times. The chain recombines TRBV7-9 with TRBJ2-1; 9 nucleotides match TRBD1. Germline CDR1 and CDR2: SEHNR and FQNEAQ (reference sequence). Trimming removed 5 bases from V and 3 bases from J; junction bases left unmatched: 5. CDR3 length: 15 residues. Here the CDR3 reads CASSRDRDGYNEQFF. The CDR3 coding sequence is TGTGCCAGCAGCCGGGACAGGGATGGCTACAATGAGCAGTTCTTC. Together with reference TRBV7-9 and TRBJ2-1, the CDR3 gives the full variable domain: DTGVSQNPRHKITKRGQNVTFRCDPISEHNRLYWYRQTLGQGPEFLTYFQNEAQLEKSRLLSDRFSAERPKGSFSTLEIQRTEQGDSAMYLCASSRDRDGYNEQFFGPGTRLTVL.

This clonotype was counted many times. The J gene is TRBJ1-1, the V gene TRBV7-2; D is ambiguous. The CDR3 has 13 amino acids. Germline assignment: CDR1 SGHTA and CDR2 FQGNSA. Trimming cost V 6 bases and J 3 bases, with 11 bases left between them. CDR3 in amino acids: CASRIDPYTEAFF. As DNA, the CDR3 is TGTGCCAGCAGGATTGACCCATACACTGAAGCTTTCTTT.

This clonotype showed up just a few times. The chain has TRBV18 and TRBJ2-1; D is unresolved. Between the trimmed V and J ends, which lost 3 bases and 12 bases, there was a span of 12 bases. Looked up from germline, CDR1 is KGHSH and CDR2 is LQKENI. The CDR3 covers 12 residues. DNA of the CDR3: TGTGCCAGCTCACCCGATGAGTTCCGGCAGTTCTTC. This codes for CASSPDEFRQFF.

Many counts were recorded for this clonotype. The chain links TRBV12-3 or TRBV12-4 to TRBJ2-1, with 7 bases aligning to TRBD1. V gave up 1 base and J gave up 2 bases; unmatched junction bases: 2. The CDR3 runs 15 residues. CDR3 DNA sequence: TGTGCCAGCAGTTTAGACCAGGGGGCCTACAATGAGCAGTTCTTC. Its protein is CASSLDQGAYNEQFF.

This clonotype came up many times. The CDR3 region is CASSLGQGVSYEQYF. In DNA, the CDR3 is TGTGCCAGCAGTTTGGGACAGGGGGTTTCCTACGAGCAGTACTTC. This chain uses TRBV27 with TRBJ2-7, with 11 nucleotides matching TRBD1. This CDR3 is 15 amino acids long. Germline values: CDR1 MNHEY, CDR2 SMNVEV (reference sequence). The ends lost 3 bases at V and 1 base at J; junction bases unmatched: 2.

This clonotype was seen many times. The chain combines TRBV7-9 with TRBJ2-7, with 10 nucleotides matching TRBD2. Losses at the gene ends were 5 bases for V and 3 bases for J; bases not matched to a gene: 10. The CDR3 is 16 amino acids. Germline V gives CDR1 SEHNR, CDR2 FQNEAQ (reference sequence). The chain's CDR3 is CASSQGGLAGDYEQYF. For the CDR3, the DNA is TGTGCCAGCAGCCAGGGGGGTCTAGCGGGAGACTACGAGCAGTACTTC.

This clonotype has a count of ten or more. The chain uses TRBV27 and TRBJ2-7, with 9 bases fitting TRBD2. This CDR3 comprises 15 residues. Germline CDR1 reads MNHEY; CDR2 reads SMNVEV (reference sequence). V was pared by 5 bases and J by 7 bases, with 12 bases of the junction left unmatched. The CDR3 region has the DNA TGTGCCAGCAGTGCCTCCTTAGCGGGAGATGGAGAGCAGTACTTC. As protein: CASSASLAGDGEQYF.

At least ten counts were recorded for this clonotype. V is TRBV20-1 and J is TRBJ1-4; 7 bases are a match to TRBD1. V dropped 6 bases and J dropped 4; count of bases not matched to a gene: 8. CDR1 and CDR2 from the germline V gene are DFQATT and SNEGSKA (reference sequence). The CDR3 extends over 14 amino acids. CDR3 in DNA: TGCAGTGCCGTGAGGGGGACAGTTAATGAAAAACTGTTTTTT. Residues: CSAVRGTVNEKLFF.

This clonotype was seen ten or more times. The chain links TRBV5-1 to TRBJ2-1; D is unresolved. CDR1 is SGHRS, CDR2 YFSETQ, per germline. The CDR3 extends over 12 amino acids. Trimming left V 4 bases short and J 10 bases short, with 12 bases between. The CDR3 region is CASSINLEEQFF. CDR3 in DNA: TGCGCCAGCAGCATAAACTTAGAGGAGCAGTTCTTC.

This sequence joins TRBV19 and TRBJ2-1; TRBD2 matches 11 bases. Per the germline V gene, CDR1 is LNHDA and CDR2 is SQIVND (reference sequence). The CDR3 length is 15 residues. Trimming took 7 bases from V and 0 from J; bases not matched to a gene: 2. The CDR3 nucleotides are TGTGCCAGTACTCTAGCGGGGGGCTCCTACAATGAGCAGTTCTTC. It translates to CASTLAGGSYNEQFF.

This clonotype has a count of ten or more. The V gene is TRBV9, the J gene TRBJ2-1; D possibly matches TRBD1 or TRBD2 (5 bases each). The CDR3 sequence is 12 residues long. CDR1 and CDR2 (germline): SGDLS, YYNGEE. Trimming shortened V by 3 bases and J by 6 bases, and 7 bases separated the two germline ends. CDR3 nucleotide sequence: TGTGCCAGCAGCGCCGGGGCCAATGAGCAGTTCTTC. Its translation is CASSAGANEQFF.

This clonotype has at least ten counts. This chain uses TRBV6-1 with TRBJ2-5, with 11 bases matching TRBD2. The ends lost 5 bases at V and 0 bases at J; junction bases unmatched: 11. From germline, CDR1 is MNHNS and CDR2 SASEGT. CDR3 length equals 18 residues. CDR3 amino acids: CASSPRAGLAANQETQYF. In nucleotides, the CDR3 is TGTGCCAGCAGTCCGAGGGCGGGACTAGCGGCAAACCAAGAGACCCAGTACTTC.

This clonotype occurred many times. The junction differs from germline at one of its ends, possibly a read error. This chain joins TRBV7-7 and TRBJ2-3; possibly TRBD1 for D (5 bases). Germline CDR1 reads SSHAT; CDR2 reads FNYEAQ (reference sequence). The CDR3 is 14 residues long. The CDR3 protein is CASSATGVGDTQYF. The DNA of the CDR3 is TGTGCTAGCAGCGCAACAGGTGTCGGAGATACGCAGTATTTT.

This clonotype has just a few counts. The chain links TRBV19 to TRBJ1-1, with a tentative D call TRBD1 (5 bases). Trimming removed 3 bases at V and 0 bases at J, with 11 bases between. Germline CDR1 and CDR2: LNHDA and SQIVND (reference sequence). The CDR3 is made up of 15 amino acids. The CDR3 protein is CASSMSGGVNTEAFF. The DNA of the CDR3 is TGTGCCAGTAGTATGAGCGGAGGGGTGAACACTGAAGCTTTCTTT.

The chain links TRBV6-2 or TRBV6-3 to TRBJ2-7; D is unresolved. CDR1 MNHEY and CDR2 SVGEGT come from the germline V gene. This CDR3 spans 11 amino acids. Between the trimmed V and J ends, which lost 5 bases and 5 bases, there was a span of 7 bases. The CDR3 loop reads CASSPWDEQYF. The CDR3 nucleotides are TGTGCCAGCAGTCCGTGGGACGAGCAGTACTTC.

This clonotype was recorded many times. The chain combines TRBV12-3 or TRBV12-4 with TRBJ2-5, with TRBD2 matching over 8 bases. Unmatched junction bases numbered 4, after V lost 1 base and J lost 0 bases. The CDR3 consists of 16 residues. CDR3 loop: CASSLGAGEYQETQYF. Here the CDR3 DNA reads TGTGCCAGCAGTTTAGGAGCGGGGGAGTACCAAGAGACCCAGTACTTC.

This clonotype was recorded at least ten times. The V and J genes are TRBV29-1 and TRBJ2-3; TRBD2 matches at 9 bases. The CDR3 covers 15 residues. Trimming at V came to 2 bases and at J to 3 bases, leaving 6 bases not matched to a gene. Germline V gene data show CDR1 as SQVTM and CDR2 as ANQGSEA. The CDR3 bases are TGCAGCGTTGAATATGGCGGGAGGGGTACAGATACGCAGTATTTT. As protein: CSVEYGGRGTDTQYF.

The rearrangement links TRBV5-1 to TRBJ2-1, with 14 bases fitting TRBD2. Germline lookup yields CDR1 SGHRS and CDR2 YFSETQ. The CDR3 contains 16 residues. Germline trimming cut 4 bases from V and 7 bases from J; bases unmatched to any gene: 7. In nucleotides, the CDR3 is TGCGCCAGCAGCGCGCGGGGACTAGCGGGAGTTAATGAGCAGTTCTTC. It specifies CASSARGLAGVNEQFF.

This clonotype was seen at least ten times. This chain uses TRBV6-5 with TRBJ2-7; D is undetermined. Germline V gene data show CDR1 as MNHEY and CDR2 as SVGAGI. This CDR3 spans 14 amino acids. Trimming removed 6 bases from V and 2 bases from J, with 14 bases in between. The CDR3 is CASSFSGPPYEQYF. Written as DNA, the CDR3 is TGTGCCAGCAGCTTCTCCGGGCCGCCCTACGAGCAGTACTTC.